The T cell receptor (beta chain) under discussion was sequenced for a study of shared clonotypes between healthy human individuals (dated by TCRdb to 2019 to 2021). Background on the whole study: The cohort comprised a couple of women and a few men aged 18 to 49 years. Per donor, three plates each were used for CD4 naive and CD4 memory, two for CD8 naive, and one for CD8 memory. Between about 0.8 and 9 billion PBMCs per donor were obtained by leukapheresis. To estimate repertoire size and how much clonotypes are shared between individuals, the study performed deep sequencing of blood TCR repertoires from five healthy adults. Different laboratories and diverse techniques were used to prepare libraries and sequence TCR repertoires, to increase sequencing depth and limit assay-specific biases. General study outcomes and caveats: Even with the large sequencing depth, rarefaction of the sorted-subset datasets indicated that sequencing was incomplete. Compared with non-shared clonotypes, the clonotypes found in all four sorted-subset donors had higher generation probabilities. Pairwise subsampling led to the expectation that sequencing depth would affect the degree of clonotype sharing among donors. Across a handful of donors, roughly 5.4% of naive CD4, approximately 4% of naive CD8, under 2.5% of memory CD4, and 0.3% to 0.45% of memory CD8 clonotypes were shared. Because the study included only a small number of donors, the genetic and exposure-history diversity represented was limited. Sampling was restricted to blood, and TCR repertoires in tissue are likely to differ from TCR repertoires in blood. Naive subsets generally had larger estimated clonotype richness than memory subsets did.

On this clone itself: Its target antigen remains unknown. Within one base of it there is no much larger clone, and no base qualities were kept.

Healthy HIV-negative adults with no recently reported acute infections or vaccinations were included as donors. Only Caucasian adults living in Nashville, Tennessee, USA were represented among the donors. CD4+ T cells were enriched by magnetic negative selection; naive cells were then positively selected on CD45RA, and the negative fraction formed the memory subset. After blood collection by leukapheresis, PBMCs were isolated using Ficoll-Histopaque density gradient centrifugation and then cryopreserved in the vapor phase of liquid nitrogen. Analytical flow cytometry was used to check the purity and quantity of every magnetically sorted T cell population. From each sorted fraction, genomic DNA was isolated and quantified by UV absorbance on a Nanodrop 2000c. Measured from the cysteine to the phenylalanine, the CDR3 is 15 residues long. Only CDR3 DNA is held: 45 bases, read in frame from base 1. The germline V gene supplies CDR1 SGDLS and CDR2 YYNGEE. Trimmed from V: 0 bases; trimmed from J: 6 bases; junction bases lacking a gene match: 3.

Using the deep immunoSEQ assay, TCR CDR3 regions were amplified from genomic DNA by multiplex PCR. Extracted genomic DNA from each cell subset was spread evenly across all wells of several immunoSEQ 96-well plates, with each plate serving as a replicate. Each replicate PCR for sorted subsets received about 0.2 ug genomic DNA, equal to about 30,000 T cell genomes. Purified libraries were quantified with a Qubit 3.0 fluorometer, sized on a Bioanalyzer 2100, and re-quantified with the KAPA Library Quantification kit. A separate single-read 150-cycle Illumina NextSeq 550 flow cell was used to sequence each immunoSEQ 96-well plate. The original methods were these. Because the immunoSEQ output included only junctional sequences and no quality scores, the filtering could not be the same as the filtering used for full-length reads. To assign V/J genes and CDR3, sequences were annotated against IMGT germline references using PyIR, a Python wrapper for IgBLAST v1.9. Reads were filtered out if the reads had weak V/J assignments (E-value above 1e-6), no CDR3, stop codons, out-of-frame junctions, or ambiguous translated residues. V3J clonotypes were defined as sequences sharing the same inferred V gene, J gene, and CDR3 amino acid sequence. Percentage overlap between repertoires was computed as shared unique clonotypes divided by the size of the smaller repertoire. RTK rarefaction, the Chao1 estimator, and Recon v2.1 estimates of unobserved clonotypes were used to assess repertoire richness. For all TCRbeta clonotypes obtained by the gDNA method from a few donors, generation probabilities were computed with OLGA. What TCRdb holds here is the immuneACCESS table cut down to in-frame rearrangements. Part of the clones is not present; checked against another copy, under half of the missing clones reflect an unresolved V gene, and the others are unexplained. V and J calls and clone size are as listed in that table; D and trimming were resolved from the DNA. The sample has more than 900,000 clones on record, approximately 78% of them singletons. 0.5% to 0.65% of the sample comes from the top ten.

The TCR comes from a man between 18 and 29 years old in good health. Some clones in this sample may be carry-over from other donors' samples. The sequence joins TRBV9 to TRBJ2-1; 10 middle bases align to TRBD2. Input material: memory CD4+ T cells from PBMCs. The intended sense of this specimen's cell subset or site label: CD45RA-negative fraction. The CDR3 protein is CASSVGAGGFNEQFF. The bases are TGTGCCAGCAGCGTAGGAGCGGGAGGGTTCAATGAGCAGTTCTTC.